One and the same sample provided the 18 T cell receptor beta chains below, sequenced in a study of OX40 agonist ivuxolimab in advanced cancers. Clones were sequenced by immunoSEQ multiplex PCR, and TCRdb holds only the in-frame ones, with some missing. The table lists about 60,000 clones, 84% of them singletons. Here the sequenced sample was CD4+ or CD8+ T cells sorted from blood, taken in a trial of the OX40 agonist ivuxolimab. The receptor set was obtained from an adult with an advanced solid tumor such as melanoma, head and neck, liver or kidney cancer.

For the CDR3, the DNA is TGTGCCAGCAGTTACCGACAGGGGGCGCTTGAAAAACTGTTTTTT. Amino acid sequence: CASSYRQGALEKLFF. The rearrangement links TRBV6-5 to TRBJ1-4, with TRBD1 identical over 10 bases. Germline-derived CDR1 and CDR2 are MNHEY and SVGAGI. Trimming at V came to 2 bases and at J to 7 bases, leaving 4 bases not matched to a gene. The CDR3 totals 15 residues.

This chain joins TRBV2 and TRBJ2-2; D gene unclear. Deletions cut 6 bases from V and 7 bases from J, with 6 bases between. The CDR3 contains 11 residues. In germline, CDR1 is SNHLY, CDR2 FYNNEI. The CDR3 nucleotides read TGTGCCAGCAGGTGGGGCGGGGAGCTGTTTTTT. Protein: CASRWGGELFF.

The rearrangement joins TRBV5-1 to TRBJ2-2; D gene unclear. Trimming removed 1 base from V and 8 bases from J, with 9 bases in between. CDR1 is SGHRS, CDR2 YFSETQ, per germline. The CDR3 has 13 residues. The CDR3 bases are TGCGCCAGCAGCTTGTCCCTCTCGGGGGAGCTGTTTTTT. This gives the protein CASSLSLSGELFF.

This clone appeared a single time. The genes are TRBV7-2 and TRBJ2-1, with no clear D. This CDR3 spans 15 amino acids. With 5 bases removed from V and 0 bases from J, the gap between germline ends came to 11 bases. Germline V gene lookup returns CDR1 SGHTA and CDR2 FQGNSA. DNA for the CDR3: TGTGCCAGCAGCATGGTTGGATACTCCTACAATGAGCAGTTCTTC. It yields the protein CASSMVGYSYNEQFF. The full variable domain, in which reference TRBV7-2 and TRBJ2-1 provide the parts outside the CDR3, is GAGVSQSPSNKVTEKGKDVELRCDPISGHTALYWYRQSLGQGLEFLIYFQGNSAPDKSGLPSDRFSAERTGGSVSTLTIQRTQQEDSAVYLCASSMVGYSYNEQFFGPGTRLTVL.

With regard to this clone: A read error may produce the germline difference seen at one junction end. The chain links TRBV10-2 to TRBJ2-7, with TRBD1 identical over 7 bases. Germline lookup yields CDR1 WSHSY and CDR2 SAAADI. The CDR3 is made up of 12 amino acids. CDR3 amino acids: CASSESGDSTVF. Here the CDR3 DNA reads TGCGCCAGCAGTGAGTCGGGGGACAGCACCGTCTTC.

The chain has TRBV11-3 and TRBJ2-7; TRBD1 aligns across 10 bases. The trim removed 5 bases at V and 3 bases at J, leaving 10 bases unmatched. The V gene's germline CDR1 is SGHNT and CDR2 YENEEA. The CDR3 totals 16 residues. CDR3 sequence reads: CASSPQVGTGVYEQYF. CDR3 coding DNA: TGTGCCAGCAGCCCCCAGGTGGGGACAGGGGTCTACGAGCAGTACTTC.

CDR3 DNA: TGTGCCTGGAGTGCCAGGACAACTAATGAAAAACTGTTTTTT. Protein sequence: CAWSARTTNEKLFF. The chain uses TRBV30 and TRBJ1-4, with D unresolved. The V gene lost 1 base and the J gene lost 0 bases, with 6 bases spanning the gap. There are 14 residues in the CDR3. The germline V gene encodes CDR1 GTSNPN and CDR2 SVGIG (reference sequence).

CDR3 in DNA: TGTGCCAGCAGCTCCGAGTTTGGGGGTAATACTGGAAACACCATATATTTT. Its protein product is CASSSEFGGNTGNTIYF. V and J are TRBV7-9 and TRBJ1-3; possible D gene TRBD1, 5 bases. V was cut by 4 bases and J by 2 bases, with 18 bases left in between. Germline V gene data show CDR1 as SEHNR and CDR2 as FQNEAQ (reference sequence). This CDR3 region has 17 residues.

The sample holds a few counts of this clone. J is TRBJ2-7 and V is TRBV25-1; D is ambiguous. The CDR3 consists of 11 residues. Germline V gene data show CDR1 as MGHDK and CDR2 as SYGVNS. Trimming pared 6 bases from V and 3 bases from J, leaving 6 bases between. The CDR3 bases are TGTGCCAGCAGCACAATCTACGAGCAGTACTTC. Protein product: CASSTIYEQYF.

The genes are TRBV30 and TRBJ1-4; D is possibly TRBD1 (5 bases). CDR3 length: 15 amino acids. Trimming took off 0 bases at V and 5 bases at J, with 13 bases between the two ends. In germline, CDR1 is GTSNPN, CDR2 SVGIG (reference sequence). CDR3 residues: CAWSVAGMGNEKLFF. The DNA for the CDR3 is TGTGCCTGGAGTGTAGCAGGGATGGGGAATGAAAAACTGTTTTTT.

The V call is TRBV2, the J call TRBJ2-5; the D is unclear. V lost 4 bases, J lost 5 bases, and 8 bases lay in between. The CDR3 is 12 residues long. Germline CDR1 and CDR2: SNHLY and FYNNEI. The CDR3 coding sequence is TGTGCCAGCAGTGCATACGGCGAGACCCAGTACTTC. Translated: CASSAYGETQYF.

The J gene is TRBJ1-6, the V gene TRBV7-8; D gene uncertain. The CDR3 is made up of 12 amino acids. The V gene's germline CDR1 is SGHVS and CDR2 FQNEAQ. V was shortened by 5 bases and J by 13 bases, with 12 bases between the two germline ends. The DNA for the CDR3 is TGTGCCAGCAGCCCCGGCTCTGTTCCCCTCCACTTT. It codes for CASSPGSVPLHF.

This chain joins TRBV19 and TRBJ2-7, with TRBD1 matching over 10 bases. Germline lookup yields CDR1 LNHDA and CDR2 SQIVND (reference sequence). There are 15 residues in the CDR3. With 4 bases clipped from V and 5 bases from J, the junction kept 8 bases outside the gene matches. In nucleotides, the CDR3 is TGTGCCAGTAGTACTCCGGGACAGGGGAACAACGAGCAGTACTTC. This encodes CASSTPGQGNNEQYF. Using reference TRBV19 and TRBJ2-7 for the parts outside the CDR3, the full variable domain is DGGITQSPKYLFRKEGQNVTLSCEQNLNHDAMYWYRQDPGQGLRLIYYSQIVNDFQKGDIAEGYSVSREKKESFPLTVTSAQKNPTAFYLCASSTPGQGNNEQYFGPGTRLTVT.

The rearrangement uses TRBV27 and TRBJ2-5; D remains unclear. Germline lookup yields CDR1 MNHEY and CDR2 SMNVEV (reference sequence). The CDR3 runs 15 residues. V gave up 8 bases and J gave up 2 bases, with 18 bases separating them. CDR3 residues: CASPVVGLRQETQYF. The CDR3 bases are TGTGCCAGCCCCGTTGTGGGCCTACGACAAGAGACCCAGTACTTC.

This clone occurred a few times. The chain couples TRBV10-3 to TRBJ2-5; 11 nucleotides agree with TRBD2. This CDR3 is 16 amino acids long. The trim removed 5 bases at V and 1 base at J, leaving 6 bases unmatched. CDR1 and CDR2 from the germline V gene are ENHRY and SYGVKD. This CDR3 is CAISQISGGAQETQYF. CDR3 DNA: TGTGCCATCAGTCAGATTAGCGGGGGGGCCCAAGAGACCCAGTACTTC.

The chain links TRBV7-9 to TRBJ2-4, with 9 positions matching TRBD1. The CDR3 runs to 15 residues. The junction had 1 base not matched to a gene; V was cut back by 0 bases and J by 4 bases. Germline CDR1 reads SEHNR; CDR2 reads FQNEAQ (reference sequence). The CDR3 sequence is CASSLAGTGKNIQYF. CDR3 DNA sequence: TGTGCCAGCAGCTTAGCCGGGACAGGGAAAAACATTCAGTACTTC.

The J gene is TRBJ2-3, the V gene TRBV7-2; 7 nucleotides align to TRBD1. V lost 5 bases and J lost 2; bases outside the gene matches: 7. Germline V gene data show CDR1 as SGHTA and CDR2 as FQGNSA. There are 15 residues in the CDR3. CDR3 bases: TGTGCCAGCAGCCTCACCGGGACAGTCACAGATACGCAGTATTTT. Its translation: CASSLTGTVTDTQYF. The complete variable domain, with remaining parts taken from reference TRBV7-2 and TRBJ2-3, reads GAGVSQSPSNKVTEKGKDVELRCDPISGHTALYWYRQSLGQGLEFLIYFQGNSAPDKSGLPSDRFSAERTGGSVSTLTIQRTQQEDSAVYLCASSLTGTVTDTQYFGPGTRLTVL.

This chain connects TRBV7-8 to TRBJ2-2, with D perhaps TRBD2 (5 bases). CDR3 length equals 17 residues. V was trimmed by 1 base and J by 2 bases, leaving 14 bases between them. CDR1 is SGHVS, CDR2 FQNEAQ, per germline. The CDR3: CASSLELAGVNTGELFF. CDR3 sequence (DNA): TGTGCCAGCAGCTTAGAGCTCGCGGGCGTTAACACCGGGGAGCTGTTTTTT.